This TCR beta chain originates from a study of CD8 T cells in ankylosing spondylitis. From the 5' RACE reads, TCRdb called clonotypes with MiXCR, one entry per CDR3 protein. The sample gives 350,000 or so distinct CDR3 sequences, approximately 15% of which show up once; 0.9% to 1.2% is in the top ten. This CDR3 spans 15 amino acids. J lost 5 bases, V lost 5 bases, and 9 bases had no gene match. Per germline, CDR1 SEHNR and CDR2 FQNEAQ (reference sequence). The specimen was blood, either unsorted or a sorted T cell fraction (not recorded which). V usage is TRBV7-9 and J usage is TRBJ2-3; TRBD1 aligns across 8 bases. This clonotype was sampled from a male donor with ankylosing spondylitis or in good health (not recorded which). CDR3 region: CASSHDRGLRDTQYF. CDR3 nucleotides: TGTGCCAGCAGCCACGACAGGGGTTTGCGAGATACGCAGTATTTT. Complete variable domain (other parts from reference TRBV7-9 and TRBJ2-3): DTGVSQNPRHKITKRGQNVTFRCDPISEHNRLYWYRQTLGQGPEFLTYFQNEAQLEKSRLLSDRFSAERPKGSFSTLEIQRTEQGDSAMYLCASSHDRGLRDTQYFGPGTRLTVL.